These 14 T cell receptor beta chains were sequenced from one sample in a study of identical twins. MiXCR, applied by TCRdb to the 5' RACE reads, yields one record per CDR3 protein. The profile shows 400,000 to 550,000 distinct CDR3 sequences, 13% to 15% of them singletons. These sequences were also reported in another study, on yellow fever vaccine responses in identical twins.

The sample consisted of CD4+ T cells sorted from blood. The receptors were sampled from a woman aged 18-35 years in good health.

There are many counts of this clonotype. The genes are TRBV14 and TRBJ2-1; 12 bases fit TRBD2. V was pared by 10 bases and J by 7 bases, with 8 bases of the junction left unmatched. The CDR3 totals 14 residues. The germline gives CDR1 SGHDN, CDR2 FVKESK. The CDR3 region is CATRLAGDGNEQFF. The CDR3 DNA is TGTGCCACCCGACTAGCGGGGGATGGGAATGAGCAGTTCTTC.

The chain couples TRBV24-1 to TRBJ2-5; no definite D call. CDR1 is KGHDR, CDR2 SFDVKD, per germline. V lost 3 bases to trimming and J lost 5 bases, with 9 bases between them. The CDR3 length is 13 residues. CDR3 sequence: CATSDPNGETQYF. CDR3 coding DNA: TGTGCCACCAGTGATCCCAACGGGGAGACCCAGTACTTC.

This clonotype was seen a handful of times. This chain links TRBV5-1 with TRBJ2-3, with D uncertain. V lost 4 bases, J lost 1 base, and 10 bases lay in between. Germline loops: CDR1 SGHRS, CDR2 YFSETQ. The CDR3 sequence is 14 residues long. The chain's CDR3 is CASSTSDGTDTQYF. The CDR3 DNA follows: TGCGCCAGCAGCACCTCGGACGGCACAGATACGCAGTATTTT.

This chain connects TRBV6-4 to TRBJ2-3; TRBD2 matches 8 bases. The V gene end was trimmed by 4 bases and the J gene end by 4 bases; junction bases not matched to a gene: 7. Germline V CDR1 and CDR2: MRHNA, SNTAGT. This CDR3 comprises 15 residues. The CDR3 spells CASSVSGRYADTQYF. DNA of the CDR3: TGTGCCAGCAGTGTAAGCGGGAGATATGCAGATACGCAGTATTTT.

The rearrangement joins TRBV12-3 or TRBV12-4 to TRBJ2-2, with 7 nucleotides matching TRBD2. The CDR3 consists of 15 residues. V shed 5 bases, J shed 1 base, and the junction held 4 bases outside the gene matches. CDR3 nucleotides: TGTGCCAGCAGTCCGAGCGGGGAGAACACCGGGGAGCTGTTTTTT. This translates into CASSPSGENTGELFF.

This clonotype was seen a few times. V and J are TRBV5-6 and TRBJ2-7; 8 nucleotides align to TRBD1. This CDR3 is 12 amino acids long. The germline CDR1 and CDR2 sequences are SGHDT and YYEEEE. J was trimmed by 7 bases and V by 5 bases; bases with no gene match: 5. The CDR3 coding sequence is TGTGCCAGCAGACGGACAGGGAGAGAGCAGTACTTC. Translation: CASRRTGREQYF.

The CDR3: CASSSTNAGELFF. CDR3 bases: TGTGCCAGCAGCTCCACTAACGCCGGGGAGCTGTTTTTT. This chain links TRBV28 with TRBJ2-2, with D unclear. Germline CDR1 reads MDHEN; CDR2 reads SYDVKM. The V end lost 6 bases, the J end lost 6 bases, and 11 bases lay between the germline ends. CDR3 length equals 13 residues.

This clonotype was seen repeatedly, ten times or more. This chain connects TRBV12-3 or TRBV12-4 to TRBJ2-3, with D perhaps matching TRBD2 (6 bases). Trimming removed 7 bases from V and 2 bases from J, with 13 bases in between. The length of the CDR3 is 14 residues. DNA of the CDR3: TGTGCCAGCACCAAAAAGCGGGCCACAGATACGCAGTATTTT. Protein product: CASTKKRATDTQYF.

This clonotype appeared a few times. The chain has TRBV2 and TRBJ1-3, with 10 bases lining up with TRBD1. V was clipped by 5 bases and J by 4 bases; unmatched bases: 17. This CDR3 is 19 amino acids long. Germline CDR1 SNHLY, CDR2 FYNNEI. The CDR3 loop is CASSQRPSTGGLGGNTIYF. In DNA form, the CDR3 reads TGTGCCAGCAGTCAAAGACCGTCGACAGGGGGCTTGGGGGGAAACACCATATATTTT. Using reference TRBV2 and TRBJ1-3 for the parts outside the CDR3, the full variable domain is EPEVTQTPSHQVTQMGQEVILRCVPISNHLYFYWYRQILGQKVEFLVSFYNNEISEKSEIFDDQFSVERPDGSNFTLKIRSTKLEDSAMYFCASSQRPSTGGLGGNTIYFGEGSWLTVV.

The chain recombines TRBV6-5 with TRBJ2-5; D is unclear. V lost 0 bases and J lost 3, with 11 bases in between. Looked up from germline, CDR1 is MNHEY and CDR2 is SVGAGI. There are 15 residues in the CDR3. The CDR3 here is CASSYSRYREETQYF. Written as DNA, the CDR3 is TGTGCCAGCAGTTACTCGAGGTATAGGGAAGAGACCCAGTACTTC.

This clonotype occurred a few times. The J gene is TRBJ1-5, the V gene TRBV27, with D uncertain. The V gene's germline CDR1 is MNHEY and CDR2 SMNVEV (reference sequence). The CDR3 loop spans 12 amino acids. Trimming took 6 bases from V and 3 from J, leaving 6 bases between them. CDR3 coding DNA: TGTGCCAGCAGGGGCCCCAATCAGCCCCAGCATTTT. It specifies CASRGPNQPQHF.

This clonotype was detected only a few times. This chain connects TRBV7-3 to TRBJ1-1; D possibly corresponds to TRBD1 (5 bases). Trimming removed 4 bases from V and 3 bases from J, with 12 bases in between. Germline lookup yields CDR1 SGHTA and CDR2 FQGTGA. The CDR3 contains 14 residues. The CDR3 region is CASSYGGMDTEAFF. The CDR3 region has the DNA TGTGCCAGCAGCTACGGGGGGATGGACACTGAAGCTTTCTTT.

The chain employs TRBV7-9 and TRBJ2-5; 8 bases map to TRBD1. Germline loops: CDR1 SEHNR, CDR2 FQNEAQ (reference sequence). V gave up 5 bases and J gave up 4 bases; unmatched junction bases: 6. This CDR3 has 14 residues. The CDR3 loop is CASSHAGQGETQYF. The CDR3 coding sequence is TGTGCCAGCAGCCACGCCGGACAGGGAGAGACCCAGTACTTC.

The CDR3 here is CASSQGLAGVLETQYF. In DNA, the CDR3 is TGCGCCAGCAGCCAAGGACTAGCGGGAGTTTTGGAGACCCAGTACTTC. The chain has TRBV5-1 and TRBJ2-5, with 13 positions matching TRBD2. Germline V gene sequence: CDR1 SGHRS, CDR2 YFSETQ. The CDR3 loop spans 16 amino acids. V was pared by 4 bases and J by 5 bases, with 8 bases of the junction left unmatched.